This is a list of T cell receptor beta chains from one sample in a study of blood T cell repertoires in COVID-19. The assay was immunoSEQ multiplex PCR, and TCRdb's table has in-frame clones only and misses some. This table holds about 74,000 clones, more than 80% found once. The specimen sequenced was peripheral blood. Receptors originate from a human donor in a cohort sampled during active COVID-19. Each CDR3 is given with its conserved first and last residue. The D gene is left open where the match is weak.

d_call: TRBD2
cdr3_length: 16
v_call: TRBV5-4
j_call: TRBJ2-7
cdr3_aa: CASSVGTSGGANEQYF

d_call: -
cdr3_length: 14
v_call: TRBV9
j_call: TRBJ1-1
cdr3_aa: CASSVASGVTEAFF

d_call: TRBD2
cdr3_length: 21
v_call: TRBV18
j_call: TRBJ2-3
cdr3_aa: CASSPPRFGIATSGRTDTQYF

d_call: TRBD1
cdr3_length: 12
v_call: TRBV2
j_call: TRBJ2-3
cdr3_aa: CASSEGQDTQYF

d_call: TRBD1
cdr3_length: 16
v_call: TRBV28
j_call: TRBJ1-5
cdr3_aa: CASSLATGGRNQPQHF

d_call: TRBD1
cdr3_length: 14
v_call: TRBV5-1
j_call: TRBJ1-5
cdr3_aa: CASSATGAGQPQHF

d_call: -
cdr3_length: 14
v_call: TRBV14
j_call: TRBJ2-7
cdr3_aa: CASSGPPRSYEQYF

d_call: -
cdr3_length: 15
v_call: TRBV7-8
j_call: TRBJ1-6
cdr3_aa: CASSREGVVNSPLHF

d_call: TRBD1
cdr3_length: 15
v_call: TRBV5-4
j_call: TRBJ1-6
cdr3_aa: CASSLSTGRNSPLHF

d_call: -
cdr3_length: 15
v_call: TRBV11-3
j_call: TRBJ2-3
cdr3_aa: CASSLDGVSPDTQYF

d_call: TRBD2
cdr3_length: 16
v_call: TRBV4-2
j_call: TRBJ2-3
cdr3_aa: CASSQELGGGTDTQYF

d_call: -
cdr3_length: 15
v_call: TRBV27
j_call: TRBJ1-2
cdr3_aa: CASSLTGGTNYGYTF

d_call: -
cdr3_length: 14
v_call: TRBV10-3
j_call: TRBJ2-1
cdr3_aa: CAIGQGVTYNEQFF

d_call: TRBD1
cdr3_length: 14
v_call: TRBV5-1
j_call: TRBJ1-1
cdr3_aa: CASSVQGSNTEAFF

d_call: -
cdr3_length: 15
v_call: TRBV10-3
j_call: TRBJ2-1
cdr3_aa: CAIRGSTGSYNEQFF

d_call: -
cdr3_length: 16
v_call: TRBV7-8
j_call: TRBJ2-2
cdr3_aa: CASSLQVHANTGELFF

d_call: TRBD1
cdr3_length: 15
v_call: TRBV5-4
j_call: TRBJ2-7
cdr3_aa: CASSLDPGQGYEQYF

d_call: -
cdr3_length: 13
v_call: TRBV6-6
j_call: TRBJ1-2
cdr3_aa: CASSYGPKYGYTF

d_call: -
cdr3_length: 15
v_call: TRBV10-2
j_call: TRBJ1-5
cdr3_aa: CASSLASGSNQPQHF

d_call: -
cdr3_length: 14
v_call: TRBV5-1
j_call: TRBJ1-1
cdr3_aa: CASSLAGATGEAFF

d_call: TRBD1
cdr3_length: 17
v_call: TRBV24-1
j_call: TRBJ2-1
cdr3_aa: CATSDFYGTGVGNEQFF

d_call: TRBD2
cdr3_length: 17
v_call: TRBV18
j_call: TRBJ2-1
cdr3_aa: CASSPPRTSGTYNEQFF

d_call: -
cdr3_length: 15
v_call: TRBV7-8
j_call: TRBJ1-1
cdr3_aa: CASSLNNLEVRGAFF

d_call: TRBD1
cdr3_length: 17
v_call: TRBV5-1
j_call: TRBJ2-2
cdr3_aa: CASSRGQGARGTGELFF

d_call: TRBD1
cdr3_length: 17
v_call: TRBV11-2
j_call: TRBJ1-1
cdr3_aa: CASSTGTGGLWNTEAFF

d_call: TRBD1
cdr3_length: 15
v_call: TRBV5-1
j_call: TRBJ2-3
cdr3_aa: CASSLDVTGEVTQYF

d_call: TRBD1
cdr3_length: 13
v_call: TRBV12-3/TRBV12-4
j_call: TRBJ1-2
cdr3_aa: CASSQGQNYGYTF

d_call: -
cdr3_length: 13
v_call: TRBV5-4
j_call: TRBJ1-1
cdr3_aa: CASSVGGEAEAFF

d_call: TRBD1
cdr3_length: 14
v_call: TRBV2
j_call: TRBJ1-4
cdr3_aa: CASSEGQGDEKLFF

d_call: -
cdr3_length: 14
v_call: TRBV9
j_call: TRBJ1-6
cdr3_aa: CASSVEGGATPLHF

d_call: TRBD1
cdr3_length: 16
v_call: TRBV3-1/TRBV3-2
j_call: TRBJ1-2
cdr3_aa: CASSQGLETGRYGYTF

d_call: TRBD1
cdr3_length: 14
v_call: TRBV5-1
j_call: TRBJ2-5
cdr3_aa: CASSVSGTEATQYF

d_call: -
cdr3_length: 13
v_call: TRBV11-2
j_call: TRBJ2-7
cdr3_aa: CASSSGLPYEQYF

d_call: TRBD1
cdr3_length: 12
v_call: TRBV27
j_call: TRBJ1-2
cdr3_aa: CASMGQGYGYTF

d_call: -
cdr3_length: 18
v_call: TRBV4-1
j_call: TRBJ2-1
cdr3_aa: CASSQGRGLPSSYNEQFF

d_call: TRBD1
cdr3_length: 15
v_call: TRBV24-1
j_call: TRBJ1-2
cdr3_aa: CATSEDGTGLYGYTF

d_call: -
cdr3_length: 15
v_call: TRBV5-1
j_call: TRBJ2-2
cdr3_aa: CASSFRGQNTGELFF

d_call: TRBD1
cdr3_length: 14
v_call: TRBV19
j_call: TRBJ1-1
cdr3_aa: CASSYPGGYTEAFF

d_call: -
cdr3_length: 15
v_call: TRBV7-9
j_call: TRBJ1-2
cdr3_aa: CASSQPQRGFYGYTF

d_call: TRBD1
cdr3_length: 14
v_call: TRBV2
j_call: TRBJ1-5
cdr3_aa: CASSRQGANQPQHF

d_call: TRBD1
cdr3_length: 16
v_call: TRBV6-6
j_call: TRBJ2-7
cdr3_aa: CASSRHGTGIFYEQYF

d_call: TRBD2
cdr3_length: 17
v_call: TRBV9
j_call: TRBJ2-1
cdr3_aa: CASSVHSASGGNNEQFF